The 10 T cell receptor beta chains below come from one sample, sequenced in a study of CD8+CD57+ T cells in acquired aplastic anemia. Using genomic DNA as the template, TCR beta VDJ and CDR3 profiling was carried out. MiXCR, applied by TCRdb to the reads, yields one record per CDR3 protein. The profile shows about 190,000 distinct CDR3 sequences, roughly half of them singletons. Sequenced sample: sorted CD4+, CD8+, or CD8+CD57+ T cells (not recorded which) from PBMCs. All receptors derive from a human donor in good health, serving as a control.

The CDR3: CASPPGQTYEQYF. CDR3 in DNA: TGTGCCAGCCCCCCGGGACAGACCTACGAGCAGTACTTC. V is TRBV7-2 and J is TRBJ2-7; 7 nucleotides line up with TRBD1. Germline V gene data show CDR1 as SGHTA and CDR2 as FQGNSA. V shed 8 bases, J shed 2 bases, and the junction held 6 bases outside the gene matches. This CDR3 is built from 13 residues.

This clonotype was counted between two and nine times. A much larger clone is a single base away; this may be a read error. V gene TRBV11-2 combines with J gene TRBJ1-2; a possible D gene is TRBD1 (5 bases). The CDR3 has 14 amino acids. CDR1 SGHAT and CDR2 FQNNGV come from the germline V gene. In DNA form, the CDR3 reads TGTGTCAGCAGCTTAGAGGGACGCGGCTATGGCTACACCTTC. Its protein is CVSSLEGRGYGYTF.

As regards this clonotype: The germline gene is not matched at one end of the junction; a read error may be the cause. The rearrangement links TRBV7-9 to TRBJ1-4, with TRBD1 matching 8 bases. Germline loops: CDR1 SEHNR, CDR2 FQNEAQ (reference sequence). The CDR3 length is 14 residues. In DNA form, the CDR3 reads TGCGCCAGCAGCATAGGACAGGGCCAGGAAAAACTGTTTTTT. It is translated as CASSIGQGQEKLFF.

Many counts were recorded for this clonotype. V and J are TRBV7-8 and TRBJ1-1; D is unclear. The CDR3 loop spans 13 amino acids. V was pared by 1 base and J by 0 bases, with 3 bases between. The germline V gene has CDR1 SGHVS and CDR2 FQNEAQ. CDR3 in amino acids: CASSLVVNTEAFF. CDR3 nucleotide sequence: TGTGCCAGCAGCTTAGTGGTGAACACTGAAGCTTTCTTT.

This chain uses TRBV7-9 with TRBJ2-2; no clear D gene. The CDR3 is 12 residues long. Germline CDR1 reads SEHNR; CDR2 reads FQNEAQ (reference sequence). The germline V and J ends were trimmed by 9 bases and 4 bases, with 9 bases remaining between them. The CDR3 nucleotides are TGTGCCAGTGGCTCTAGCACCGGGGAGCTGTTTTTT. It is translated as CASGSSTGELFF.

This clonotype was picked up many times. This rearrangement joins TRBV6-2 or TRBV6-3 to TRBJ1-1, with 7 bases aligning to TRBD1. The J segment lost 11 bases and the V segment lost 2 bases, leaving 5 bases of the junction unmatched. Germline V gene data show CDR1 as MNHEY and CDR2 as SVGEGT. The CDR3 sequence is 12 residues long. The DNA of the CDR3 is TGTGCCAGCAGTTACCTGGGGACAGAGGCTTTCTTT. Translated: CASSYLGTEAFF.

In its sample, this clonotype was seen many times. V and J are TRBV20-1 and TRBJ2-3; TRBD2 matches 7 bases. Per germline, CDR1 DFQATT and CDR2 SNEGSKA (reference sequence). Germline trimming cut 0 bases from V and 0 bases from J; bases unmatched to any gene: 9. The CDR3 extends over 17 amino acids. CDR3 nucleotides: TGCAGTGCTAGAGAGGGGGGGAGCTGGGAGAGCACAGATACGCAGTATTTT. Amino acid sequence: CSAREGGSWESTDTQYF.

J is TRBJ1-2 and V is TRBV12-3 or TRBV12-4, with TRBD1 identical over 8 bases. J gave up 4 bases and V 6 bases, and 7 bases lay outside the gene matches. The CDR3 loop spans 14 amino acids. CDR3 region: CASRGDRHIYGYTF. The CDR3 DNA reads TGTGCCAGCAGAGGGGACAGGCATATCTATGGCTACACCTTC.

The CDR3 bases are TGTGCCAGCAGCTTAGGTGGAGGGGTGCAGTTCTTC. Translating gives CASSLGGGVQFF. This rearrangement joins TRBV9 to TRBJ2-1; maybe TRBD2 (6 bases). CDR3 length: 12 residues. Germline V CDR1 and CDR2: SGDLS, YYNGEE. Trimming shortened V by 4 bases and J by 12 bases, and 14 bases separated the two germline ends.

This clonotype was seen repeatedly, ten times or more. This chain connects TRBV6-6 to TRBJ2-5, with D possibly TRBD2 on 7 matching bases. Germline V gene sequence: CDR1 MNHNY, CDR2 SVGAGI (reference sequence). Trimming pared 6 bases from V and 5 bases from J, leaving 13 bases between. CDR3 length equals 13 residues. The CDR3 region is CASRMGGRETQYF. DNA for the CDR3: TGTGCCAGCAGAATGGGGGGGCGGGAGACCCAGTACTTC.